Each of the 2 T cell receptor beta chains below was sequenced from the same sample in a study of cytomegalovirus exposure and HLA in healthy donors. The PCR made use of 60 Vbeta and 13 Jbeta primers. Method: immunoSEQ multiplex PCR; TCRdb's copy keeps in-frame clones and lacks some. The sample shows 110,000 to 150,000 clones, roughly 10% of them seen only once. Sequenced input: PBMCs. The receptors originated from a male donor in good health and CMV-seronegative.

The V and J genes are TRBV28 and TRBJ1-6, with a possible D match to TRBD1 (6 bases). The V end lost 5 bases, the J end lost 6 bases, and 14 bases lay between the germline ends. The germline CDR1 and CDR2 sequences are MDHEN and SYDVKM. The CDR3 sequence is 15 residues long. CDR3 sequence (DNA): TGTGCCAGCAGTCCGAACAAGGACAGTAATTCACCCCTCCACTTT. Translation gives CASSPNKDSNSPLHF.

This clone was found a few times. The CDR3 bases are TGTGCCAGCAACCCACAGGGAAGGAGAAGGGACGAGCAGTACTTC. It is translated as CASNPQGRRRDEQYF. The rearrangement joins TRBV28 to TRBJ2-7; possibly TRBD1 for D (6 bases). The CDR3 spans 15 residues. The V end was cut by 7 bases, the J end by 5 bases, with 21 bases between. CDR1 is MDHEN, CDR2 SYDVKM, per germline.